This T cell receptor beta chain comes out of a study of PD-1 blockade in classical Hodgkin lymphoma. As to this clone: Its antigen is undetermined.

Method: immunoSEQ multiplex PCR; TCRdb's copy keeps in-frame clones and lacks some. The sample gives about 50,000 clones, 85% to 90% of which show up once; more than 11% is in the top ten. Study findings and constraints: Patients starting nivolumab less than 1 year after ASCT had lower diversity and were excluded from later analyses.

Time point: cycle 4 day 1 (C4D1), after more than five weeks of nivolumab. After autologous stem cell transplantation all patients relapsed, and prior brentuximab vedotin exposure differed between cohorts. Losses at the gene ends were 0 bases for V and 3 bases for J; bases not matched to a gene: 7. Germline V gene data show CDR1 as MGHRA and CDR2 as YSYEKL. The length of the CDR3 is 17 residues. The sequences come from peripheral blood mononuclear cells (PBMCs), collected before the fourth cycle of nivolumab. The chain has TRBV4-1 and TRBJ1-2; TRBD1 matches at 10 bases. This clonotype originated in a human donor with classical Hodgkin lymphoma. CDR3 region: CASSQDDRGPSYYGYTF. The CDR3, as DNA: TGCGCCAGCAGCCAAGACGACAGGGGGCCCTCTTACTATGGCTACACCTTC.